In this sample, the clone carrying this T cell receptor beta chain turned up a few times. The target antigen is unknown. It was 5'RACE with constant-segment primers that produced the TCR alpha and TCR beta cDNA libraries, which carried sample barcodes and UMIs. TCRdb re-called the 5' RACE reads with MiXCR, one entry per CDR3 protein. This table holds 200,000 to 250,000 distinct CDR3 sequences, less than 20% found once. Per the germline V gene, CDR1 is LGHDT and CDR2 is YNNKEL (reference sequence). Trimming left V 2 bases short and J 4 bases short, with 11 bases between. This CDR3 contains 14 residues. This record belongs to a study of T-cell memory formation after mild COVID-19. Broader study findings: Most CD4+ clones that shrank were in CM and EM, while CD8+ ones turned up in EMRA.

The V call is TRBV3-1, the J call TRBJ1-1, with a tentative D call TRBD1 (6 bases). This clonotype was sampled from an adult woman who had mild COVID-19 (a few samples of this study predate the infection). Cell type and time point are not known. The sequenced sample consisted of PBMCs or a T cell subset sorted from them (not recorded which). Here the CDR3 reads CASSQPQGGTEAFF. The CDR3 DNA sequence: TGTGCCAGCAGCCAACCACAGGGTGGCACTGAAGCTTTCTTT.